Shown below are 31 T cell receptor beta chains from a single sample sequenced in a study of sequential checkpoint blockade in melanoma. Data came from immunoSEQ multiplex PCR; TCRdb stores just in-frame clones and leaves some out. In the table there are roughly 12,000 clones, over 60% of which are singletons. Treatment reported: randomized to nivolumab then ipilimumab (arm A) or the reverse (arm B). This specimen was CD8+ T cells sorted from blood (inferred from file names), taken from a patient given nivolumab and ipilimumab in sequence. Source of these receptors: a human donor with melanoma.

By share, this clone ranks as hyperexpanded. The rearrangement uses TRBV19 and TRBJ2-3; TRBD2 matches 12 bases. The junction had 1 base not matched to a gene; V was cut back by 5 bases and J by 4 bases. The length of the CDR3 is 14 residues. From germline, CDR1 is LNHDA and CDR2 SQIVND (reference sequence). The CDR3 coding sequence is TGTGCCAGTAGTCGGACTAGCGGGGCAGATACGCAGTATTTT. Protein: CASSRTSGADTQYF. Looking up the rest from reference TRBV19 and TRBJ2-3 gives the full variable domain: DGGITQSPKYLFRKEGQNVTLSCEQNLNHDAMYWYRQDPGQGLRLIYYSQIVNDFQKGDIAEGYSVSREKKESFPLTVTSAQKNPTAFYLCASSRTSGADTQYFGPGTRLTVL.

The chain joins TRBV6-1 to TRBJ2-1; 9 nucleotides match TRBD1. The germline V gene encodes CDR1 MNHNS and CDR2 SASEGT. With 4 bases clipped from V and 3 bases from J, the junction kept 4 bases outside the gene matches. CDR3 length: 15 amino acids. In nucleotides, the CDR3 is TGTGCCAGCAGTGGGACAGGGGCCGACTACAATGAGCAGTTCTTC. Its protein is CASSGTGADYNEQFF.

This clone was recorded a few times. At one of its ends the junction is not consistent with the germline gene, which may arise from a read error. The genes are TRBV5-3 and TRBJ2-7; TRBD2 matches 8 bases. TRBV5-3 is reported as an ORF; its role is uncertain. The CDR3 runs 14 residues. CDR3 protein: CASSPLKAGDEQYF. CDR3 nucleotides: TGCGCCAGCAGCCCACTCAAAGCGGGGGACGAGCAGTACTTC.

This sequence joins TRBV4-1 and TRBJ1-1; D gene ambiguous. Germline loops: CDR1 MGHRA, CDR2 YSYEKL. The V and J ends lost 0 bases and 4 bases respectively, with 15 bases between them. There are 16 residues in the CDR3. The CDR3 here is CASSQDGGIGSTEAFF. CDR3 nucleotides: TGCGCCAGCAGCCAAGATGGAGGAATCGGGAGCACTGAAGCTTTCTTT.

This chain connects TRBV6-6 to TRBJ1-5, with TRBD1 matching over 7 bases. This CDR3 has 15 amino acids. The V segment lost 8 bases and the J segment 1 base; nucleotides outside the gene matches: 8. CDR1 and CDR2 from the germline V gene are MNHNY and SVGAGI (reference sequence). CDR3 loop: CASVRGGRSNQPQHF. The CDR3 DNA follows: TGTGCCAGCGTACGAGGGGGCCGGAGCAATCAGCCCCAGCATTTT.

The chain combines TRBV28 with TRBJ2-7; 14 nucleotides agree with TRBD2. The V segment lost 5 bases and the J segment 5 bases; nucleotides outside the gene matches: 8. Per germline, CDR1 MDHEN and CDR2 SYDVKM. This CDR3 spans 16 amino acids. The CDR3 loop reads CASSPGLAGVENEQYF. CDR3 nucleotide sequence: TGTGCCAGCAGTCCGGGACTAGCGGGAGTAGAGAACGAGCAGTACTTC.

This clone is termed medium-sized (0.01 to 0.1%). The V gene is TRBV4-2, the J gene TRBJ2-3, with D maybe TRBD2 (6 bases). V lost 4 bases and J lost 4, with 15 bases in between. Germline V gene lookup returns CDR1 LGHNA and CDR2 YNFKEQ. CDR3 length: 15 amino acids. The CDR3 region is CASSLGTWVADTQYF. CDR3 in DNA: TGTGCCAGCAGCCTGGGGACTTGGGTCGCAGATACGCAGTATTTT.

By sample fraction, this clone is medium-sized (0.01 to 0.1%). CDR3: CASSQDAGGYSPGTEAFF. The CDR3 DNA reads TGCGCCAGCAGCCAAGATGCAGGGGGTTACTCTCCGGGCACTGAAGCTTTCTTT. This chain connects TRBV4-3 to TRBJ1-1, with 7 bases lining up with TRBD1. In germline, CDR1 is LGHNA, CDR2 YSLEER. V trimming: 0 bases; J trimming: 4 bases; junction bases outside the gene matches: 14. This CDR3 contains 18 residues.

This chain connects TRBV11-3 to TRBJ2-5; possibly TRBD2 for D (6 bases). The J call is in doubt because the DNA end fits TRBJ2-7 better. This CDR3 is built from 12 residues. CDR1 is SGHNT, CDR2 YENEEA, per germline. The CDR3 DNA follows: TGTGCCAGCGGTTCTAGCGTCGACGAGCAGTACTTC. Translating it yields CASGSSVDEQYF.

The V call is TRBV11-3, the J call TRBJ1-2, with D perhaps matching TRBD1 (5 bases). CDR3 length equals 13 residues. With 2 bases removed from V and 7 bases from J, the gap between germline ends came to 11 bases. Germline CDR1 is SGHNT and CDR2 is YENEEA. The DNA for the CDR3 is TGTGCCAGCAGCTTATTGGGGCCCAGTGGCTACACCTTC. It encodes CASSLLGPSGYTF.

The rearrangement uses TRBV29-1 and TRBJ2-1, with TRBD1 identical over 9 bases. This CDR3 spans 18 amino acids. CDR1 SQVTM and CDR2 ANQGSEA come from the germline V gene. V lost 5 bases and J lost 6; bases outside the gene matches: 20. Here the CDR3 reads CSVLDMGNRGRGTNEQFF. The CDR3, as DNA: TGCAGCGTTCTCGATATGGGAAACAGGGGGCGAGGTACCAATGAGCAGTTCTTC.

The chain links TRBV28 to TRBJ2-5, with D unclear. The CDR3 is made up of 14 amino acids. Germline loops: CDR1 MDHEN, CDR2 SYDVKM. The V end was cut by 3 bases, the J end by 0 bases, with 8 bases between. CDR3 region: CASSFRQNQETQYF. The CDR3 DNA is TGTGCCAGCAGTTTTAGACAAAACCAAGAGACCCAGTACTTC.

The CDR3: CASSFRENEQFF. The CDR3 DNA reads TGTGCCAGCAGCTTTAGGGAGAATGAGCAGTTCTTC. This chain links TRBV16 with TRBJ2-1; tentatively, D is TRBD2 (5 bases). CDR3 length: 12 residues. V gave up 5 bases and J gave up 7 bases, with 9 bases separating them. Germline CDR1 is KGHSY and CDR2 is FQNENV. The whole variable domain, filled in from reference TRBV16 and TRBJ2-1, reads GEEVAQTPKHLVRGEGQKAKLYCAPIKGHSYVFWYQQVLKNEFKFLISFQNENVFDETGMPKERFSAKCLPNSPCSLEIQATKLEDSAVYFCASSFRENEQFFGPGTRLTVL.

The chain employs TRBV5-1 and TRBJ2-7, with a weak D call TRBD2 (5 bases). CDR3 length: 13 amino acids. Trimming removed 0 bases at V and 5 bases at J, with 9 bases between. Germline CDR1 SGHRS, CDR2 YFSETQ. CDR3 sequence: CASSLELGHEQYF. In DNA, the CDR3 is TGCGCCAGCAGCTTGGAACTAGGGCACGAGCAGTACTTC.

V and J are TRBV23-1 and TRBJ2-7, with D possibly TRBD1 on 5 matching bases. TRBV23-1 is an open reading frame whose function is uncertain. Trimming took 0 bases from V and 5 from J, leaving 17 bases between them. The CDR3 runs to 16 residues. The CDR3 DNA sequence: TGCGCCAGCAGTCAATCCTCCAGGGTCCGACGCGACGAGCAGTACTTC. It yields the protein CASSQSSRVRRDEQYF.

This chain links TRBV4-1 with TRBJ1-2, with 7 bases matching TRBD1. The CDR3 loop spans 15 amino acids. Trimming at V came to 1 base and at J to 4 bases, leaving 6 bases not matched to a gene. Looked up from germline, CDR1 is MGHRA and CDR2 is YSYEKL. The CDR3 nucleotides read TGCGCCAGCAGCCAAGTCATAGGGGGCTTCTATGGCTACACCTTC. This sequence encodes CASSQVIGGFYGYTF.

The rearrangement joins TRBV6-1 to TRBJ2-2, with unresolved D. The V end lost 2 bases, the J end lost 3 bases, and 4 bases lay between the germline ends. The CDR3 has 13 residues. CDR1 MNHNS and CDR2 SASEGT come from the germline V gene. This chain's CDR3 is CASSELDTGELFF. The CDR3 region has the DNA TGTGCCAGCAGTGAATTAGACACCGGGGAGCTGTTTTTT.

This clone was counted a few times. V usage is TRBV6-6 and J usage is TRBJ2-3, with 10 bases identical to TRBD2. The germline V gene has CDR1 MNHNY and CDR2 SVGAGI (reference sequence). V shed 6 bases and J 3 bases; nucleotides not matched to a gene: 6. The CDR3 is made up of 15 amino acids. DNA of the CDR3: TGTGCCAGCAGGCAGACTAGCGGGCTGACAGATACGCAGTATTTT. This sequence encodes CASRQTSGLTDTQYF.

The chain joins TRBV5-6 to TRBJ1-1; weak D call: TRBD1 (6 bases). Trimming cost V 0 bases and J 4 bases, with 19 bases left between them. Germline V gives CDR1 SGHDT, CDR2 YYEEEE. The CDR3 spans 17 residues. The chain's CDR3 is CASSLAQGMDVSTEAFF. The CDR3 bases are TGTGCCAGCAGCTTGGCGCAGGGGATGGATGTTAGCACTGAAGCTTTCTTT.

The sample holds a few counts of this clone. The rearrangement uses TRBV6-1 and TRBJ2-1, with 7 nucleotides matching TRBD2. Germline V lookup: CDR1 MNHNS, CDR2 SASEGT. The CDR3 totals 14 residues. Trimming removed 4 bases from V and 8 bases from J; junction bases left unmatched: 8. The CDR3 here is CASSGLAAGHEQFF. CDR3 nucleotides: TGTGCCAGCAGTGGTCTAGCGGCGGGACATGAGCAGTTCTTC.

This chain connects TRBV7-6 to TRBJ2-7; D is possibly TRBD2 (5 bases). V lost 1 base and J lost 5, with 12 bases in between. Germline V gene sequence: CDR1 SGHVS, CDR2 FNYEAQ. The CDR3 spans 14 residues. CDR3 in DNA: TGTGCCAGCAGCTTAGGACGGGGTTTGGACGAGCAGTACTTC. This encodes CASSLGRGLDEQYF.

The chain combines TRBV10-3 with TRBJ1-1, with a possible D match to TRBD1 (6 bases). With 6 bases removed from V and 3 bases from J, the gap between germline ends came to 17 bases. This CDR3 comprises 15 residues. Germline lookup yields CDR1 ENHRY and CDR2 SYGVKD. The CDR3 protein is CAISEGTGLDTEAFF. The CDR3 nucleotides read TGTGCCATCAGCGAGGGAACAGGGCTGGACACTGAAGCTTTCTTT.

V gene TRBV6-5 combines with J gene TRBJ2-2, with 7 bases identical to TRBD1. CDR1 is MNHEY and CDR2 is SVGAGI in the germline V gene. This CDR3 has 15 amino acids. V was clipped by 2 bases and J by 5 bases; unmatched bases: 5. In DNA form, the CDR3 reads TGTGCCAGCAGTTACCAGGCCAGGGGGACCGGGGAGCTGTTTTTT. Its protein product is CASSYQARGTGELFF.

This chain links TRBV7-8 with TRBJ2-1; 10 bases agree with TRBD2. J gave up 5 bases and V 4 bases, and 8 bases lay outside the gene matches. CDR1 is SGHVS, CDR2 FQNEAQ, per germline. This CDR3 contains 16 residues. The CDR3 protein is CASSYLTSGYHNEQFF. The CDR3 DNA reads as TGTGCCAGCAGCTATTTGACTAGCGGGTACCACAATGAGCAGTTCTTC.

The rearrangement joins TRBV4-1 to TRBJ2-1; D is unclear. The V gene's germline CDR1 is MGHRA and CDR2 YSYEKL. Trimming cost V 4 bases and J 5 bases, with 12 bases left between them. This CDR3 is built from 14 residues. CDR3 coding DNA: TGCGCCAGCAGCCCGTTAAGTACTCACAATGAGCAGTTCTTC. Translation gives CASSPLSTHNEQFF.

The genes are TRBV11-2 and TRBJ2-5, with D possibly being TRBD2 (6 bases). The CDR3 length is 14 residues. With 2 bases removed from V and 5 bases from J, the gap between germline ends came to 12 bases. Germline CDR1 is SGHAT and CDR2 is FQNNGV. CDR3 loop: CASSLMAGTETQYF. CDR3 DNA sequence: TGTGCCAGCAGCTTAATGGCGGGGACGGAGACCCAGTACTTC.

The CDR3 region has the DNA TGCAGCGTCCGACAGGGGGGCACCGGGGAGCTGTTTTTT. It is translated as CSVRQGGTGELFF. The chain has TRBV29-1 and TRBJ2-2; TRBD1 matches 9 bases. CDR1 and CDR2 (germline): SQVTM, ANQGSEA. The CDR3 has 13 amino acids. The junction had 3 bases not matched to a gene; V was cut back by 6 bases and J by 4 bases.

This clone was seen a few times. This chain links TRBV10-3 with TRBJ2-1, with D perhaps matching TRBD2 (6 bases). Germline V gene lookup returns CDR1 ENHRY and CDR2 SYGVKD. The CDR3 sequence is 13 residues long. V lost 6 bases and J 7 bases, leaving 13 bases between the germline ends. CDR3 amino acids: CAISRDSKNEQFF. DNA of the CDR3: TGTGCCATCAGCCGGGACTCCAAGAATGAGCAGTTCTTC.

The chain is built from TRBV11-3 and TRBJ2-7; 11 nucleotides agree with TRBD2. Germline trimming cut 3 bases from V and 6 bases from J; bases unmatched to any gene: 7. The CDR3 has 15 residues. Germline V CDR1 and CDR2: SGHNT, YENEEA. The CDR3 coding sequence is TGTGCCAGCAGCTTTAGCGGGAGGGCCCTCGTCGAGCAGTACTTC. As protein: CASSFSGRALVEQYF.

The V gene is TRBV30, the J gene TRBJ2-1, with 8 bases fitting TRBD1. CDR3 size: 14 residues. Germline V lookup: CDR1 GTSNPN, CDR2 SVGIG (reference sequence). The ends lost 5 bases at V and 2 bases at J; junction bases unmatched: 5. CDR3 in amino acids: CAWRTGGPYNEQFF. The DNA of the CDR3 is TGTGCCTGGCGCACAGGGGGACCCTACAATGAGCAGTTCTTC.

This clone was seen only a few times. The V and J genes are TRBV10-3 and TRBJ1-2; weak D call: TRBD1 (6 bases). The V and J ends lost 3 bases and 3 bases respectively, with 11 bases between them. The CDR3 length is 14 residues. In germline, CDR1 is ENHRY, CDR2 SYGVKD. The CDR3 sequence: CAISDGQGYYGYTF. CDR3 bases: TGTGCCATCAGTGACGGGCAGGGGTACTATGGCTACACCTTC.